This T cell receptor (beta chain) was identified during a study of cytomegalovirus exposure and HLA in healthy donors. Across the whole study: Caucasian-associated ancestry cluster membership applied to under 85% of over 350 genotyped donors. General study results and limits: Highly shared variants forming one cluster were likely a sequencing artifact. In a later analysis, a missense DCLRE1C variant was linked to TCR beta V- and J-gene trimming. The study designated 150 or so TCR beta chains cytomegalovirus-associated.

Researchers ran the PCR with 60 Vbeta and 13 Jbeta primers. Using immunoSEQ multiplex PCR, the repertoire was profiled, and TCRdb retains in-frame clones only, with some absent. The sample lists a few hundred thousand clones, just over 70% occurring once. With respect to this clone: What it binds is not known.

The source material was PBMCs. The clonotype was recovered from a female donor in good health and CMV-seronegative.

The CDR3 sequence is CASTGHEQFF. The CDR3 DNA reads as TGTGCCAGCACAGGGCATGAGCAGTTCTTC. This rearrangement joins TRBV2 to TRBJ2-1, with D possibly TRBD1 on 5 matching bases. The germline CDR1 and CDR2 sequences are SNHLY and FYNNEI. The CDR3 contains 10 residues. The ends were cut back, 7 bases at V and 8 bases at J, with 6 bases in the middle.